A selection of T cell receptor beta chains follows, all from one sample in a study of T-cell memory formation after mild COVID-19. Via MiXCR, TCRdb re-called the 5' RACE reads, giving one row per CDR3 protein. The sample carries 300,000 or so distinct CDR3 sequences, roughly 17% recorded once. The sequencing input was PBMCs or a T cell subset sorted from them (not recorded which). These receptors were collected from a man aged 18 to 30 who had mild COVID-19 (a few samples of this study predate the infection). Cell type and time point are not known. Each CDR3 is given without its conserved first and last residue. The D gene is left open where the match is weak.

d_call j_call v_call cdr3_aa
TRBD2 TRBJ2-5 TRBV24-1 ATRASGQETQY
- TRBJ1-2 TRBV29-1 SYRQDGGYT
TRBD2 TRBJ2-3 TRBV14 ASSQGGLAGLPDTQY
- TRBJ2-5 TRBV5-1 ASSLVSRKGQETQY
TRBD1 TRBJ1-2 TRBV5-4 ASSSLRDRGDGYT
TRBD1 TRBJ2-1 TRBV2 ASGQGSSYNEQF
- TRBJ2-5 TRBV6-6 ASSYSKGETQY
TRBD2 TRBJ2-1 TRBV13 ASSLARGISGGAYNEQF
TRBD1 TRBJ2-2 TRBV28 ASSLGQGFLFAGELF
- TRBJ2-3 TRBV4-1 ASSQHWTERTDTQY
TRBD1 TRBJ1-6 TRBV5-1 ASSLGQGNVDSPLH